This TCR beta chain derives from a study of blood T cell repertoires in COVID-19. This clone was detected once. Sequencing used immunoSEQ multiplex PCR; TCRdb keeps in-frame clones, though not all of them. In the table there are fewer than 70,000 clones, around 85% of which are singletons. V was pared by 4 bases and J by 1 base, with 9 bases of the junction left unmatched. CDR1 SGHDT and CDR2 YYEEEE come from the germline V gene. There are 17 residues in the CDR3. This chain links TRBV5-6 with TRBJ2-1, with 9 bases identical to TRBD1. The receptor's source is a woman in her sixties or seventies with acute or convalescent COVID-19. The sample comprised peripheral blood. As DNA, the CDR3 is TGTGCCAGCAGCGGGGGGACAGGGAGTGGGTCCTACAATGAGCAGTTCTTC. Translation: CASSGGTGSGSYNEQFF.